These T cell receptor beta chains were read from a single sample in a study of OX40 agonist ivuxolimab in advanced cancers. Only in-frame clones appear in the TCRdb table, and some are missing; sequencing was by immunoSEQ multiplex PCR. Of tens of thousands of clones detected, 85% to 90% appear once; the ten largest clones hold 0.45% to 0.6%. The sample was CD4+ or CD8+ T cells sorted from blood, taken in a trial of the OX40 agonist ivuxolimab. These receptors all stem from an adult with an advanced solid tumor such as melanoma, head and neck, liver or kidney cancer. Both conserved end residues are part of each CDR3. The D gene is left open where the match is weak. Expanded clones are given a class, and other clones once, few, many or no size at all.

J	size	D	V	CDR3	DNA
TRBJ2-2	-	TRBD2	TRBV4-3	CASSQYASGGLTGELFF	TGCGCCAGCAGCCAATACGCTAGCGGGGGACTGACCGGGGAGCTGTTTTTT
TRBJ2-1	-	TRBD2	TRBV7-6	CASSFSSGEQFF	TGTGCCAGCAGCTTTTCTAGCGGGGAGCAGTTCTTC
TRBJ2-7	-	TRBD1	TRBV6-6	CASSYGTGTGEQYF	TGTGCCAGCAGTTACGGGACAGGTACCGGCGAGCAGTACTTC
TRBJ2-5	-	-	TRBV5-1	CASSLAQGTGETQYF	TGCGCCAGCAGCTTGGCACAGGGAACGGGAGAGACCCAGTACTTC
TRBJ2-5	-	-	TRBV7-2	CASSRRQSGYQEAQYF	TGTGCCAGCAGCCGAAGACAGTCGGGGTACCAAGAGGCCCAGTACTTC
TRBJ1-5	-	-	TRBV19	CASSIGEQPQHF	TGTGCCAGTAGTATAGGGGAACAGCCCCAGCATTTT
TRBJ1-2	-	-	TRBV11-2	CASRPPAGDYGYTF	TGTGCCAGCAGACCTCCTGCAGGGGACTATGGCTACACCTTC
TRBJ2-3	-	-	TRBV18	CASSPYIARGSTDTQYF	TGTGCCAGCTCACCGTACATTGCTAGAGGGAGCACAGATACGCAGTATTTT
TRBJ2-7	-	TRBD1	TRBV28	CASSPPRTGAKTYEQYF	TGTGCCAGCAGTCCTCCACGGACAGGGGCGAAGACCTACGAGCAGTACTTC
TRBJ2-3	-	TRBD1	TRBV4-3	CASSQDQVDRVDWDTQYF	TGCGCCAGCAGCCAAGATCAGGTGGACAGGGTCGATTGGGATACGCAGTATTTT
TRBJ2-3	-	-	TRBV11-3	CASSLEAGADTQYF	TGTGCCAGCAGCTTAGAGGCGGGGGCCGATACGCAGTATTTT
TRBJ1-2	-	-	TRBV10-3	CAISERGQNYGYTF	TGTGCCATCAGTGAGCGGGGGCAAAACTATGGCTACACCTTC
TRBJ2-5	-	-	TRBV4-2	CASSRTGVQETQYF	TGTGCCAGCAGCCGAACTGGGGTCCAAGAGACCCAGTACTTC
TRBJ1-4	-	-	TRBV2	CASRIQGEKLFF	TGTGCCAGCCGTATCCAAGGTGAAAAACTGTTTTTT
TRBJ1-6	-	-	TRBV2	CASDPQGSYNSPLHF	TGTGCCAGCGACCCCCAGGGCTCCTATAATTCACCCCTCCACTTT
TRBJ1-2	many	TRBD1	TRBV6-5	CASSYRGQNYGYTF	TGTGCCAGCAGTTACAGGGGACAGAACTATGGCTACACCTTC
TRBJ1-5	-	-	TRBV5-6	CASSLGIDQPQHF	TGTGCCAGCAGCTTGGGGATAGATCAGCCCCAGCATTTT
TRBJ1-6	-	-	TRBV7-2	CASSPPRGTLHF	TGTGCCAGCAGCCCCCCGCGAGGAACCCTCCACTTT
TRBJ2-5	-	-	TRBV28	CASSLETQYF	TGTGCCAGCAGTTTGGAGACCCAGTACTTC
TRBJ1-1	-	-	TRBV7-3	CASSQYRAEAFF	TGTGCCAGCAGCCAATACCGGGCTGAAGCTTTCTTT
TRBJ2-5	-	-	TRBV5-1	CASSLGPGEETQYF	TGCGCCAGCAGCTTGGGGCCGGGGGAAGAGACCCAGTACTTC
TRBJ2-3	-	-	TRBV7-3	CASSLVGGSTDTQYF	TGTGCCAGCAGCTTAGTGGGGGGCAGCACAGATACGCAGTATTTT
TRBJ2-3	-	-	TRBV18	CASSPSGGAEDTQYF	TGTGCCAGCTCCCCAAGTGGGGGGGCGGAAGATACGCAGTATTTT
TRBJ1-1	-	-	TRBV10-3	CAISGPGTQNTEAFF	TGTGCCATCAGTGGCCCGGGGACGCAGAACACTGAAGCTTTCTTT
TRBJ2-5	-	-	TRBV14	CASSQAAGKETQYF	TGTGCCAGCAGCCAAGCGGCAGGGAAAGAGACCCAGTACTTC
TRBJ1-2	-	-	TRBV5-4	CASSLVASQGYTF	TGTGCCAGCAGCTTGGTGGCCAGCCAGGGCTACACCTTC
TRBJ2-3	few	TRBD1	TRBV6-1	CASSLGDSYTDTQYF	TGTGCCAGCAGTCTAGGGGACAGTTACACAGATACGCAGTATTTT
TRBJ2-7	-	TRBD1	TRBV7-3	CASFSGTASYEQYF	TGTGCCAGCTTCTCGGGGACAGCTTCCTACGAGCAGTACTTC
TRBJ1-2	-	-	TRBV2	CASRGTNYGYTF	TGTGCCAGCAGAGGCACCAACTATGGCTACACCTTC
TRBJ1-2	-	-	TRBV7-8	CASSLSAGVNYGYTF	TGTGCCAGCAGCTTATCTGCAGGGGTGAACTATGGCTACACCTTC
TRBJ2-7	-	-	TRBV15	CATSRDREQYF	TGTGCCACCAGCAGAGATAGGGAGCAGTACTTC
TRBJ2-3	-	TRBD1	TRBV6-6	CASSPTGVGPDTQYF	TGTGCCAGCAGCCCTACAGGGGTAGGTCCAGATACGCAGTATTTT
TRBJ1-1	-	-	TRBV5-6	CASTLEGTDTEAFF	TGTGCCAGCACTCTTGAGGGGACCGACACTGAAGCTTTCTTT
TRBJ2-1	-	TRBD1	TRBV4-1	CASSQGDSSYNEQFF	TGCGCCAGCAGCCAAGGGGACAGCTCCTACAATGAGCAGTTCTTC
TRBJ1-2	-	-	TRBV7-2	CASSFMGSNGYTF	TGTGCCAGCAGCTTTATGGGGTCGAATGGCTACACCTTC
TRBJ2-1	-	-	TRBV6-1	CASSEGVGAYNEQFF	TGTGCCAGCAGTGAAGGGGTGGGGGCATACAATGAGCAGTTCTTC
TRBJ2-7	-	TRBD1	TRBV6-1	CATTLGTGDSYEQYF	TGTGCCACGACTCTTGGGACAGGGGATTCCTACGAGCAGTACTTC
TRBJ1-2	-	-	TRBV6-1	CASRDSYNYGYTF	TGTGCCAGCAGGGACAGTTATAACTATGGCTACACCTTC
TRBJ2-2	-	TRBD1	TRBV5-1	CASIPPGTGDTGELFF	TGCGCCTCAATCCCCCCGGGGACAGGGGACACCGGGGAGCTGTTTTTT
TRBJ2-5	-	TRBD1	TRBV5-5	CASSLGTGEETQYF	TGTGCCAGCAGCCTCGGGACAGGGGAAGAGACCCAGTACTTC
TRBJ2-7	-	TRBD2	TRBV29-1	CSAGGVEQYF	TGCAGCGCGGGGGGTGTTGAGCAGTACTTC
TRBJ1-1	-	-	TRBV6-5	CASRRELNTEAFF	TGTGCCAGCAGACGGGAGCTGAACACTGAAGCTTTCTTT
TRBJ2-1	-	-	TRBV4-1	CASSPLLRGNEQFF	TGCGCCAGCAGCCCTCTCCTGCGGGGAAATGAGCAGTTCTTC
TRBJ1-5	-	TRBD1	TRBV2	CASTPLRGLYQPQHF	TGTGCCAGCACCCCTTTAAGGGGGCTGTATCAGCCCCAGCATTTT
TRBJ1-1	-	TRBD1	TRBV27	CASSRGQAEAFF	TGTGCCAGCAGTAGGGGGCAGGCTGAAGCTTTCTTT
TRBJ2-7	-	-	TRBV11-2	CASSPVQDEQYF	TGTGCCAGCAGCCCAGTCCAGGACGAGCAGTACTTC
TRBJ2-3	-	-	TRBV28	CASSLADTQYF	TGTGCCAGCAGTTTAGCAGATACGCAGTATTTT
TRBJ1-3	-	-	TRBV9	CASSVGGASGNTIYF	TGTGCCAGCAGCGTCGGGGGGGCCTCTGGAAACACCATATATTTT
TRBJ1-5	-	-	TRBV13	CASSLGLRGSSNQPQHF	TGTGCCAGCAGCTTAGGCCTAAGGGGCAGCTCCAATCAGCCCCAGCATTTT
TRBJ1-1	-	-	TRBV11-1	CASSLRRDNTEAFF	TGTGCCAGCAGCTTAAGGAGGGATAACACTGAAGCTTTCTTT
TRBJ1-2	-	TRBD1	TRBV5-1	CASSSTGGDYGYTF	TGCGCCAGCAGCTCGACAGGGGGCGACTATGGCTACACCTTC